This paragraph reports one T cell receptor beta chain. The entry originates in a study of T-cell memory formation after mild COVID-19. MiXCR, applied by TCRdb to the 5' RACE reads, yields one record per CDR3 protein. The data contain almost 350,000 distinct CDR3 sequences, 20% to 25% of them singletons. Germline loops: CDR1 MNHEY, CDR2 SMNVEV (reference sequence). The CDR3 extends over 14 amino acids. Trimming took off 3 bases at V and 6 bases at J, with 13 bases between the two ends. The chain carries TRBV27 and TRBJ2-3; possibly TRBD2 for D (5 bases). The receptor was isolated from a man in his late teens or twenties who had mild COVID-19 (a few samples of this study predate the infection). Cell type and time point are not known. The sequenced sample was PBMCs or a T cell subset sorted from them (not recorded which). The CDR3 is CASSFFRDSDTQYF. The CDR3 bases are TGTGCCAGCAGTTTTTTCCGGGATTCGGATACGCAGTATTTT.